This section outlines one T cell receptor (beta chain) sequence together with its context. Its cognate antigen is unknown. Some clones are missing from TCRdb's copy, which holds only in-frame ones; the method was immunoSEQ multiplex PCR. This sample has over 65,000 clones; approximately 87% occur once, and the top ten carry around 7.7%. This sample is drawn from a study of T cell responses to AZD1222 COVID-19 vaccine. After removal of 5 bases from V and 7 bases from J, the junction contained 7 bases not matched to a gene. This CDR3 has 15 residues. CDR1 is MNHEY, CDR2 SVGAGI, per germline. Regarding the study as a whole: Vaccine-related CD4 TCRs covered spike, predominating at 160-218 and 743-854. The donor cohort was predominantly white British with a female majority, and clonal diversity may have been underestimated.

This chain joins TRBV6-5 and TRBJ1-5; 11 nucleotides align to TRBD1. The clonotype originates from an adult in good health. The source material was peripheral blood, sampled on day 0 of AZD1222 vaccination. The CDR3 spells CASSRTGGVGQPQHF. Here the CDR3 DNA reads TGTGCCAGCAGTAGGACAGGGGGCGTAGGGCAGCCCCAGCATTTT.